These 29 T cell receptor beta chains originate from one sample sequenced in a study of blood T cell repertoires in COVID-19. Measured with immunoSEQ multiplex PCR; TCRdb has only the in-frame clones, and not every one. The sample contains over 150,000 clones, around 85% of which appear only once. Sequencing was done on a sample of peripheral blood. Receptor source: a man aged 55 to 69 with COVID-19, enrolled during active disease.

The chain has TRBV13 and TRBJ1-1, with D possibly matching TRBD1 (6 bases). The V end lost 5 bases, the J end lost 5 bases, and 15 bases lay between the germline ends. Germline V lookup: CDR1 PRHDT, CDR2 FYEKMQ (reference sequence). This CDR3 is built from 14 residues. CDR3 bases: TGTGCCAGCAGCGTCGCTTCAAGGGGGACTGAAGCTTTCTTT. As protein: CASSVASRGTEAFF. The full variable domain, completed using reference TRBV13 and TRBJ1-1, is AAGVIQSPRHLIKEKRETATLKCYPIPRHDTVYWYQQGPGQDPQFLISFYEKMQSDKGSIPDRFSAQQFSDYHSELNMSSLELGDSALYFCASSVASRGTEAFFGQGTRLTVV.

Turning to this clone: Distinct nucleotide sequences in the sample also encode this CDR3. V and J are TRBV30 and TRBJ1-5; 8 positions agree with TRBD1. Germline V gives CDR1 GTSNPN, CDR2 SVGIG (reference sequence). Unmatched junction bases numbered 4, after V lost 5 bases and J lost 4 bases. The CDR3 totals 13 residues. CDR3 sequence: CAWATGANQPQHF. As DNA, the CDR3 is TGTGCCTGGGCGACAGGGGCGAATCAGCCCCAGCATTTT.

This chain links TRBV19 with TRBJ1-5; D is undetermined. Germline values: CDR1 LNHDA, CDR2 SQIVND (reference sequence). The ends were cut back, 1 base at V and 7 bases at J, with 8 bases in the middle. The CDR3 runs to 13 residues. As DNA, the CDR3 is TGTGCCAGTAGTATAGGTCGCGGGCAGCCCCAGCATTTT. Translating it yields CASSIGRGQPQHF.

The J gene is TRBJ1-1, the V gene TRBV5-4, with TRBD1 identical over 8 bases. V trimming: 4 bases; J trimming: 5 bases; junction bases outside the gene matches: 13. Per germline, CDR1 SGHNT and CDR2 YYREEE (reference sequence). CDR3 length: 16 residues. CDR3 protein: CASSVPVGRGQTEAFF. The CDR3 coding sequence is TGTGCCAGCAGCGTACCGGTCGGCAGGGGGCAGACTGAAGCTTTCTTT.

This rearrangement joins TRBV5-6 to TRBJ2-3; 7 bases agree with TRBD2. J was trimmed by 3 bases and V by 0 bases; bases with no gene match: 4. The germline CDR1 and CDR2 sequences are SGHDT and YYEEEE. CDR3 length: 15 residues. As DNA, the CDR3 is TGTGCCAGCAGCTTGGCCAGCGGGAATACAGATACGCAGTATTTT. This encodes CASSLASGNTDTQYF.

The chain employs TRBV6-5 and TRBJ2-7, with 7 bases lining up with TRBD1. Losses at the gene ends were 3 bases for V and 6 bases for J; bases not matched to a gene: 5. The germline CDR1 and CDR2 sequences are MNHEY and SVGAGI. This CDR3 has 13 amino acids. The DNA for the CDR3 is TGTGCCAGCAGTTATGACAGGGTTAGCGAGCAGTACTTC. Translating it yields CASSYDRVSEQYF.

The chain carries TRBV5-1 and TRBJ2-1, with D possibly being TRBD1 (6 bases). CDR1 is SGHRS, CDR2 YFSETQ, per germline. The CDR3 spans 14 residues. V was pared by 0 bases and J by 7 bases, with 11 bases between. The CDR3 loop is CASSLGFQGNEQFF. The CDR3 coding sequence is TGCGCCAGCAGCTTGGGCTTCCAGGGGAATGAGCAGTTCTTC.

This clone has just one count. J is TRBJ1-2 and V is TRBV27, with TRBD1 matching 9 bases. CDR3 size: 14 residues. CDR1 is MNHEY, CDR2 SMNVEV, per germline (reference sequence). V was clipped by 6 bases and J by 5 bases; unmatched bases: 7. In DNA form, the CDR3 reads TGTGCCAGCAGAAAGACAGGGGGTGGGTATGGCTACACCTTC. Amino acids: CASRKTGGGYGYTF.

CDR3: CASSPQGNYGYTF. CDR3 coding DNA: TGTGCCAGCAGTCCACAGGGAAACTATGGCTACACCTTC. The V gene is TRBV12-3 or TRBV12-4, the J gene TRBJ1-2, with TRBD1 as a possible D gene (6 bases). Trimming took 5 bases from V and 2 from J, leaving 9 bases between them. The CDR3 runs to 13 residues.

This clone was detected only once. Distinct nucleotide sequences in the sample also encode this CDR3. In nucleotides, the CDR3 is TGTGCCACCAGCAGCACTAGCGGGAGTTACGAGCAGTACTTC. Translation: CATSSTSGSYEQYF. The chain is built from TRBV15 and TRBJ2-7, with TRBD2 matching 11 bases. Germline V gene lookup returns CDR1 LNHNV and CDR2 YYDKDF (reference sequence). The CDR3 loop spans 14 amino acids. With 3 bases clipped from V and 4 bases from J, the junction kept 2 bases outside the gene matches.

The rearrangement joins TRBV12-5 to TRBJ1-2; no firm D call. The germline V gene encodes CDR1 LGHNT and CDR2 FRNRAP. V lost 0 bases and J 6 bases, leaving 11 bases between the germline ends. CDR3 length: 14 residues. CDR3 sequence: CASGLVRRLDGYTF. The DNA for the CDR3 is TGTGCTAGTGGTTTGGTACGTAGACTCGATGGCTACACCTTC.

The chain employs TRBV30 and TRBJ2-7, with 7 positions matching TRBD1. Germline lookup yields CDR1 GTSNPN and CDR2 SVGIG (reference sequence). V lost 6 bases to trimming and J lost 2 bases; unmatched junction nucleotides: 7. This CDR3 region has 13 residues. The CDR3: CACTSTGTYEQYF. The CDR3 DNA is TGTGCCTGTACTTCGACAGGGACCTACGAGCAGTACTTC.

The rearrangement links TRBV6-2 or TRBV6-3 to TRBJ2-6; tentatively, D is TRBD1 (6 bases). Deletions cut 0 bases from V and 0 bases from J, with 12 bases between. Germline V gene lookup returns CDR1 MNHEY and CDR2 SVGEGT. CDR3 length: 18 amino acids. The CDR3 DNA reads as TGTGCCAGCAGTTACTCCAACAGGGTAGGCTCTGGGGCCAACGTCCTGACTTTC. It encodes CASSYSNRVGSGANVLTF.

The chain carries TRBV18 and TRBJ2-7, with 9 bases fitting TRBD1. V shed 1 base, J shed 1 base, and the junction held 14 bases outside the gene matches. This CDR3 contains 19 residues. Germline lookup yields CDR1 KGHSH and CDR2 LQKENI. The CDR3 loop reads CASSPLKLSSGQGSYEQYF. The DNA for the CDR3 is TGTGCCAGCTCACCACTTAAATTGAGTTCGGGACAGGGTTCCTACGAGCAGTACTTC.

This rearrangement joins TRBV12-5 to TRBJ1-2; unclear D gene. The length of the CDR3 is 15 residues. V lost 5 bases, J lost 0 bases, and 13 bases lay in between. The germline V gene encodes CDR1 LGHNT and CDR2 FRNRAP. CDR3 sequence: CASGEPTGTNYGYTF. CDR3 in DNA: TGTGCTAGTGGTGAACCGACGGGGACTAACTATGGCTACACCTTC.

CDR3 protein: CSAPALPNLFF. The CDR3 region has the DNA TGCAGTGCTCCTGCTCTCCCTAATCTGTTTTTT. The J gene is TRBJ1-4, the V gene TRBV20-1; D gene uncertain. Germline assignment: CDR1 DFQATT and CDR2 SNEGSKA (reference sequence). The CDR3 covers 11 residues. V gave up 5 bases and J gave up 14 bases, with 15 bases separating them.

This chain uses TRBV3-1 (or the pseudogene TRBV3-2) with TRBJ2-1; D is possibly TRBD2 (7 bases). The CDR3 loop spans 11 amino acids. Per germline, CDR1 LGHDT and CDR2 YNNKEL (reference sequence). V lost 8 bases and J 7 bases, leaving 9 bases between the germline ends. The CDR3 spells CASGGANEQFF. In DNA, the CDR3 is TGTGCCAGCGGGGGGGCGAATGAGCAGTTCTTC.

This clone was picked up a small number of times. The V call is TRBV2, the J call TRBJ1-1, with unresolved D. The CDR3 totals 15 residues. V lost 6 bases and J 0 bases, leaving 14 bases between the germline ends. Germline V gene lookup returns CDR1 SNHLY and CDR2 FYNNEI. The CDR3 bases are TGTGCCAGCAGGGAAAGGCGACAAATGAACACTGAAGCTTTCTTT. Translating gives CASRERRQMNTEAFF.

This clone came up once. The J gene is TRBJ2-5, the V gene TRBV12-3 or TRBV12-4, with 9 bases identical to TRBD2. Germline trimming cut 7 bases from V and 2 bases from J; bases unmatched to any gene: 2. CDR3 length: 13 amino acids. In nucleotides, the CDR3 is TGTGCCAGCAAAGCGGGGGGACAAGAGACCCAGTACTTC. Translation gives CASKAGGQETQYF.

The J gene is TRBJ1-5, the V gene TRBV6-2 or TRBV6-3; no clear D. V gave up 2 bases and J gave up 7 bases, with 12 bases separating them. CDR1 and CDR2 (germline): MNHEY, SVGEGT. The CDR3 length is 14 residues. Here the CDR3 reads CASSYGLARQPQHF. The CDR3 region has the DNA TGTGCCAGCAGTTACGGGTTGGCCAGGCAGCCCCAGCATTTT.

The gene calls are TRBV10-3 and TRBJ1-5; 8 positions agree with TRBD1. Germline V gene data show CDR1 as ENHRY and CDR2 as SYGVKD. The CDR3 contains 14 residues. Unmatched junction bases numbered 5, after V lost 4 bases and J lost 6 bases. CDR3 residues: CAISAQGAFQPQHF. CDR3 bases: TGTGCCATCAGTGCCCAGGGGGCATTTCAGCCCCAGCATTTT.

This rearrangement joins TRBV11-2 to TRBJ2-7; maybe TRBD2 (5 bases). This CDR3 comprises 15 residues. Germline loops: CDR1 SGHAT, CDR2 FQNNGV. The germline V and J ends were trimmed by 0 bases and 0 bases, with 9 bases remaining between them. CDR3 protein: CASSLDSVSSYEQYF. For the CDR3, the DNA is TGTGCCAGCAGCTTAGATAGCGTTAGCTCCTACGAGCAGTACTTC.

The chain has TRBV28 and TRBJ1-2, with 7 bases that match TRBD1. The germline V gene encodes CDR1 MDHEN and CDR2 SYDVKM. After removal of 4 bases from V and 1 base from J, the junction contained 3 bases not matched to a gene. The CDR3 extends over 14 amino acids. The CDR3 is CASSSGQSNYGYTF. Here the CDR3 DNA reads TGTGCCAGCAGTTCGGGACAGAGTAACTATGGCTACACCTTC.

V and J are TRBV21-1 and TRBJ2-7; TRBD2, as called in the table, went unchecked against the DNA. TRBV21-1 is a pseudogene segment. The length of the CDR3 is 18 residues. Here the CDR3 DNA reads TGTGCCAGCAGCTCACGTTATGCGCGGGCCGTCAAGAAGTACGAGCAGTACTTC. Protein product: CASSSRYARAVKKYEQYF.

The rearrangement joins TRBV6-2 or TRBV6-3 to TRBJ1-5, with unresolved D. The germline V gene has CDR1 MNHEY and CDR2 SVGEGT. The length of the CDR3 is 16 residues. Trimming stripped 0 bases from V and 2 bases from J, with 11 bases between. The CDR3: CASSYSPVLGNQPQHF. The CDR3 coding sequence is TGTGCCAGCAGTTACTCCCCGGTGCTGGGCAATCAGCCCCAGCATTTT.

The chain employs TRBV9 and TRBJ2-5; 7 nucleotides agree with TRBD2. The junction had 5 bases not matched to a gene; V was cut back by 4 bases and J by 2 bases. The V gene's germline CDR1 is SGDLS and CDR2 YYNGEE. This CDR3 spans 14 amino acids. CDR3 in amino acids: CASSLGGVQETQYF. The DNA of the CDR3 is TGTGCCAGCAGCCTGGGGGGGGTTCAAGAGACCCAGTACTTC. Variable domain in full (rest from reference TRBV9 and TRBJ2-5): DSGVTQTPKHLITATGQRVTLRCSPRSGDLSVYWYQQSLDQGLQFLIQYYNGEERAKGNILERFSAQQFPDLHSELNLSSLELGDSALYFCASSLGGVQETQYFGPGTRLLVL.

The CDR3 DNA sequence: TGTGCCAGCAGTTACCGCGACAGGGGTTTCGGCGAGCAGTACTTC. Translated: CASSYRDRGFGEQYF. V and J are TRBV2 and TRBJ2-7; 8 nucleotides line up with TRBD1. The CDR3 spans 15 residues. Germline trimming cut 5 bases from V and 6 bases from J; bases unmatched to any gene: 12. From germline, CDR1 is SNHLY and CDR2 FYNNEI.

The V gene is TRBV30, the J gene TRBJ2-7; the match to TRBD1 covers 7 bases. The J segment lost 3 bases and the V segment lost 7 bases, leaving 9 bases of the junction unmatched. Germline V gene lookup returns CDR1 GTSNPN and CDR2 SVGIG (reference sequence). This CDR3 is built from 13 residues. CDR3 DNA sequence: TGTGCCTCCACCCGGGACAGCAACTACGAGCAGTACTTC. It codes for CASTRDSNYEQYF.

The chain combines TRBV28 with TRBJ2-5; TRBD1 aligns across 8 bases. This CDR3 is built from 15 residues. V lost 8 bases and J lost 5; bases outside the gene matches: 13. From germline, CDR1 is MDHEN and CDR2 SYDVKM. DNA for the CDR3: TGTGCCAGCTCCCCTCCGGGACAGGTCAGTGAGACCCAGTACTTC. It is translated as CASSPPGQVSETQYF.